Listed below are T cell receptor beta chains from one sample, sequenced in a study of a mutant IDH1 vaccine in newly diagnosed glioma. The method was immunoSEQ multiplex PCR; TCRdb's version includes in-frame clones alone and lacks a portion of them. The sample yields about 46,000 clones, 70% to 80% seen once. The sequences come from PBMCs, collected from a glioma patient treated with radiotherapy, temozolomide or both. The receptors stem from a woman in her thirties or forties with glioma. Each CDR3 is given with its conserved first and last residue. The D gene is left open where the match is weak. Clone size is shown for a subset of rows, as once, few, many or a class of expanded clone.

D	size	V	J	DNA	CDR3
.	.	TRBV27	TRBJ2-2	TGTGCCAGCAGGCCACAGGGCCAAAGGAGGACCGGGGAGCTGTTTTTT	CASRPQGQRRTGELFF
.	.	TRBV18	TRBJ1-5	TGTGCCAGCTCACCGAGTAGCAATCAGCCCCAGCATTTT	CASSPSSNQPQHF
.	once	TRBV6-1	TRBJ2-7	TGTGCCAGCAGCACAAGGTACTACGAGCAGTACTTC	CASSTRYYEQYF
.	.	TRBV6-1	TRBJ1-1	TGTGCCAGCAGCCTACAGGGACTAAACACTGAAGCTTTCTTT	CASSLQGLNTEAFF
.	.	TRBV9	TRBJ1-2	TGTGCCAGCAGCCCCGTGCATGGCTACACCTTC	CASSPVHGYTF
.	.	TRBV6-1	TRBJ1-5	TGTGCCAGCAACCCCACAGGGTCCAATCAGCCCCAGCATTTT	CASNPTGSNQPQHF
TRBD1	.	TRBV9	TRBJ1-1	TGTGCCAGCAGCGTAGAGACAGGGGGGGTCGGGGACACTGAAGCTTTCTTT	CASSVETGGVGDTEAFF
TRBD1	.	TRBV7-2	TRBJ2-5	TGTGCCAGCAGCATTGACAGGGGGAAGGGGGAGACCCAGTACTTC	CASSIDRGKGETQYF
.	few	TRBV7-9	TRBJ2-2	TGTGCCCCCTGGGGGTCAGGGGAGCTGTTTTTT	CAPWGSGELFF
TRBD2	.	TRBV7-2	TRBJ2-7	TGTGCCAGCAGCTTAGCGGGGACTAGGATCTACGAGCAGTACTTC	CASSLAGTRIYEQYF
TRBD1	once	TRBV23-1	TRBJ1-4	TGCGCCAGCAAACACAGGGGCCTATGGGAAAAACTGTTTTTT	CASKHRGLWEKLFF
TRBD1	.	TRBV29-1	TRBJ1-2	TGCAGCGTTGACCGGGGGAAGGCAGGGGGAGGTTATGGCTACACCTTC	CSVDRGKAGGGYGYTF
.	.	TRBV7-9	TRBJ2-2	TGTGCCAGCAGCCCGTCGACAGGAACCACCGGGGAGCTGTTTTTT	CASSPSTGTTGELFF
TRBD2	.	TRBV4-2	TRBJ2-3	TGTGCCAGCAGCCAAGATATAACGGGGGGGCCGACAGATACGCAGTATTTT	CASSQDITGGPTDTQYF